The present T cell receptor beta chain was sequenced within a study of T cell responses to AZD1222 COVID-19 vaccine. General study findings and limits: Among AZD1222 vaccinees, only six or seven were seropositive at baseline. Without day 14 samples, only post-peak T cell repertoires were studied.

Assay used: immunoSEQ multiplex PCR; TCRdb lists only in-frame clones, some missing. The data contain about 140,000 clones, roughly 90% of them seen just once; the ten biggest clones take up under 3.5%. The V gene end was trimmed by 4 bases and the J gene end by 0 bases; junction bases not matched to a gene: 7. Germline CDR1 is SGHRS and CDR2 is YFSETQ. The CDR3 covers 15 residues. With regard to this clone: The target antigen is unknown.

This rearrangement joins TRBV5-1 to TRBJ2-7; 7 bases match TRBD2. The receptor comes from an adult in good health. The specimen was peripheral blood, collected on day 0 of AZD1222 vaccination. In nucleotides, the CDR3 is TGCGCCAGCAGCCCAACTAGCGCAATCTCCTACGAGCAGTACTTC. This sequence encodes CASSPTSAISYEQYF.